This T cell receptor beta chain is drawn from a study of control samples from healthy donors and cancer patients (dated by TCRdb to about 2020). The method behind the library was the immunoSEQ multiplex PCR assay. TCRdb carries this immuneACCESS record with in-frame sequences only. Its versions omit some clonotypes, under half of them owing to an unresolved V gene in the studies checked, with the rest unexplained. The sample table contains 130,000 or so clones; only one count was recorded for more than 80% of them. The ten largest make up less than 8.5% of the sample. Cut back by 0 bases and 6 bases, the V and J ends lie 8 bases apart. CDR1 is given as GTSNPN and CDR2 as SVGIG, both from the germline V gene (reference sequence). Counted from cysteine to phenylalanine, this CDR3 has 12 amino acids. CDR3 DNA only is kept here, 36 bases in frame from base 1. Of note for this clone: The clone's antigen remains unknown. No quality values exist for individual bases; no much larger clone is one base distant.

The sequence was collected from a man aged 18 to 35 in good health. Source material: blood. In this chain, TRBV30 is recombined with TRBJ1-1, with no D gene named confidently. The CDR3 protein sequence reads: CAWSVQRPEAFF. At the DNA level, the sequence is TGTGCCTGGAGTGTACAACGCCCTGAAGCTTTCTTT.